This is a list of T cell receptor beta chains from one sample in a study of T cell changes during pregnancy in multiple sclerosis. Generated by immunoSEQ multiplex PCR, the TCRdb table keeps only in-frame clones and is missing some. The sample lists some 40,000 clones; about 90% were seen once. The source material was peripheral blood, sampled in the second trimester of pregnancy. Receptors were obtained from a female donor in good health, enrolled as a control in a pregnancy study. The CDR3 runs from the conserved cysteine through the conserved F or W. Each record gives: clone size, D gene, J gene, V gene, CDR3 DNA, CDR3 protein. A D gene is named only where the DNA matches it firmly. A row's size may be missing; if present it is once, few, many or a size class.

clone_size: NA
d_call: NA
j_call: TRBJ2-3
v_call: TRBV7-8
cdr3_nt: TGTGCCAGCAGCTTAATTTGGGGGGGGCGGACAGATACGCAGTATTTT
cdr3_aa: CASSLIWGGRTDTQYF

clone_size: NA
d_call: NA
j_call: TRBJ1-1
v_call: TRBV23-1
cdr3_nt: TGCGCCAGCAGTCAAGGACAGATACTGAACACTGAAGCTTTCTTT
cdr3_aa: CASSQGQILNTEAFF

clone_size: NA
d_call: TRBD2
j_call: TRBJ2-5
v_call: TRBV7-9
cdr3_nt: TGTGCCAGCAGCTCGCGACTAGCGGGGCAAGAGACCCAGTACTTC
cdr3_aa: CASSSRLAGQETQYF

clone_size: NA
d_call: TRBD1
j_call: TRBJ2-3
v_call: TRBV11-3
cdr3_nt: TGTGCCAGCAGCATTGGGACAGGGTACACAGATACGCAGTATTTT
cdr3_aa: CASSIGTGYTDTQYF

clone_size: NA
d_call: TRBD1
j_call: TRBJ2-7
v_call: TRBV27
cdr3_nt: TGTGCCAGCTCCCCGGGACAGATAGCCTACGAGCAGTACTTC
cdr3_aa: CASSPGQIAYEQYF

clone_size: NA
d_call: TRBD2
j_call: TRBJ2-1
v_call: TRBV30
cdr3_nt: TGTGCCTGGAGTGTGGGCGGGGGGTACAATGAGCAGTTCTTC
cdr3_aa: CAWSVGGGYNEQFF

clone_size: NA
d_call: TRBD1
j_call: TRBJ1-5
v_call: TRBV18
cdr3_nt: TGTGCCAGCTCACCCCGGATGACCGGGACAGAGATCATAAGCAATCAGCCCCAGCATTTT
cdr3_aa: CASSPRMTGTEIISNQPQHF

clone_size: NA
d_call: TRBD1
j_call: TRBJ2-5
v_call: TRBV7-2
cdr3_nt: TGTGCCAGCAGCGCACAGGGGGCCCAAGAGACCCAGTACTTC
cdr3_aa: CASSAQGAQETQYF

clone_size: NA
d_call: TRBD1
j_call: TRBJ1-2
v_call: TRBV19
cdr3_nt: TGTGCCAGTACCCGACCGGGCAGGGGGCCGTCTGGCTACACCTTC
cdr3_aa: CASTRPGRGPSGYTF

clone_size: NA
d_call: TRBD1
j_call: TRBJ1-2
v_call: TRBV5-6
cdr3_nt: TGTGCCAGCAGCTTTTATGACAGGGGGGACTATGGCTACACCTTC
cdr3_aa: CASSFYDRGDYGYTF

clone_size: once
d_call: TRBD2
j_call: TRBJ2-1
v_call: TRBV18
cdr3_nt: TGTGCCAGCTCACCACCGGCTAGCGGGAGCGGCGAGCAGTTCTTC
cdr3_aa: CASSPPASGSGEQFF

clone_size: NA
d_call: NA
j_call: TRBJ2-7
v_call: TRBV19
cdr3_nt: TGTGCCAGTAGTACCGGACACTCCGGGTTGTACGAGCAGTACTTC
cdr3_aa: CASSTGHSGLYEQYF

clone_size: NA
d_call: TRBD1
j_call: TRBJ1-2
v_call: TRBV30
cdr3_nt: TGTGCCTGGAAAACGGGACAGAACTATGGCTACACCTTC
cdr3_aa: CAWKTGQNYGYTF

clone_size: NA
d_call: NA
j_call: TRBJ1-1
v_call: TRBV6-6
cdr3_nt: TGTGCCAGCAGTTACTCGAACAGGAGAGCCGAAGCTTTCTTT
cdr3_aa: CASSYSNRRAEAFF

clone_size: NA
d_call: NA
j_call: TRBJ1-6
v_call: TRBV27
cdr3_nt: TGTGCCAGCAGTTTACAGGGGACAACCTATAATTCACCCCTCCACTTT
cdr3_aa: CASSLQGTTYNSPLHF

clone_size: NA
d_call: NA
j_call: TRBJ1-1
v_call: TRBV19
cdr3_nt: TGTGCCAGTAGTATATCGGGCCAGGGGAACACTGAAGCTTTCTTT
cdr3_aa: CASSISGQGNTEAFF

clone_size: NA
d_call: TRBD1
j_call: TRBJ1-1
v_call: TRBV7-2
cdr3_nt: TGTGCCAGCAGCCCAGCGATGAGGGGGCGCGGCACTGAAGCTTTCTTT
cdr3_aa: CASSPAMRGRGTEAFF

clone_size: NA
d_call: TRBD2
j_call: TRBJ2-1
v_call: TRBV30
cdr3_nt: TGTGCCTGGAGTGTAATGGGGGGGATTTACAATGAGCAGTTCTTC
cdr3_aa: CAWSVMGGIYNEQFF

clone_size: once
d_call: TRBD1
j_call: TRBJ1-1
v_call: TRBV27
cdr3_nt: TGTGCCAGCGGTAGACCGACAGGGCTGAACACTGAAGCTTTCTTT
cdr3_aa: CASGRPTGLNTEAFF

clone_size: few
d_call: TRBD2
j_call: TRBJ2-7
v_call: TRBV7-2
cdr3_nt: TGTGCCAGCAGCAATAGCGGGGACCTCTACGAGCAGTACTTC
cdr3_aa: CASSNSGDLYEQYF

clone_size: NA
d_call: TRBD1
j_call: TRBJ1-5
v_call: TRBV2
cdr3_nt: TGTGCCAGCAGTCAGGGGGCAAATAGCAATCAGCCCCAGCATTTT
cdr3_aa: CASSQGANSNQPQHF

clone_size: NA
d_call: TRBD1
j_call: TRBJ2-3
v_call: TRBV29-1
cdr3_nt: TGCAGCGGGTGGACAGGTAGCACAGATACGCAGTATTTT
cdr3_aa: CSGWTGSTDTQYF

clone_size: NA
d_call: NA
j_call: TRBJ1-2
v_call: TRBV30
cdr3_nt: TGTGCCTGGATCCCCTTGTTGGGGAGTGGCTACACCTTC
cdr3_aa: CAWIPLLGSGYTF

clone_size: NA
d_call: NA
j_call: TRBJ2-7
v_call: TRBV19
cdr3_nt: TGTGCCAGTAGCTTTGCCCAAGGACATGGCGAGCAGTACTTC
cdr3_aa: CASSFAQGHGEQYF

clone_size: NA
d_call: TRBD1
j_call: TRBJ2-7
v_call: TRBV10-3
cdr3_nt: TGTGCCATCAGTGATGGCGACAGGGGAAACCCCTACGAGCAGTACTTC
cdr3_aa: CAISDGDRGNPYEQYF

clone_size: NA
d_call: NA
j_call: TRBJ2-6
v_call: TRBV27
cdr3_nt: TGTGCCAGCAGTTTATTTTTCAGGGCCGGGGCCAACGTCCTGACTTTC
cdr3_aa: CASSLFFRAGANVLTF

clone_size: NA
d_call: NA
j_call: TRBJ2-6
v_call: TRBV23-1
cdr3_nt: TGCGCCAGCAGTCAACCCCGCTCGCTCAGGGTCAGTAAGGCTTTCTCTGGGGCCAACGTCCTGACTTTC
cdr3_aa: CASSQPRSLRVSKAFSGANVLTF

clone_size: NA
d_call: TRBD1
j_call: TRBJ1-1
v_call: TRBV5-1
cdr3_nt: TGCGCCAGCGGACTAACAGGGGCGGACACTGAAGCTTTCTTT
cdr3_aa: CASGLTGADTEAFF

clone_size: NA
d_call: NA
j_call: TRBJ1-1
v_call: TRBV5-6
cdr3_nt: TGTGCCAGCAGCCTTGGGGCGCAGGGAGGAAGCACTGAAGCTTTCTTT
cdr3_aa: CASSLGAQGGSTEAFF

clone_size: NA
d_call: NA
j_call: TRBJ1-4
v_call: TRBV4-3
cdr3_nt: TGCGCCAGCAGCCAAGAGGGCCACCTCGACAGGCTTGGGGAAAAACTGTTTTTT
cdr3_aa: CASSQEGHLDRLGEKLFF

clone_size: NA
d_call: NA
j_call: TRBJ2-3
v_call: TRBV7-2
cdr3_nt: TGTGCCGCCGGATCAGGTAGCACAGATACGCAGTATTTT
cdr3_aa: CAAGSGSTDTQYF

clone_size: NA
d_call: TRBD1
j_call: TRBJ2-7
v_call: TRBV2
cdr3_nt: TGTGCCAGCAGTGAGAAAGGGGGCGCCTACGAGCAGTACTTC
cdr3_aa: CASSEKGGAYEQYF

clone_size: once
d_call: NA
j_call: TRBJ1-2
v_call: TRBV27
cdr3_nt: TGTGCCAGCAGTTTAGGGCAGACCTATGGCTACACCTTC
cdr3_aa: CASSLGQTYGYTF

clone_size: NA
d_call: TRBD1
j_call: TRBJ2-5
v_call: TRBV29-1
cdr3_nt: TGCAGCGTTGAAGCCGGAGACCCCGACAGAGGGGGCGGGTGGGACCAGTACTTC
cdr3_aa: CSVEAGDPDRGGGWDQYF

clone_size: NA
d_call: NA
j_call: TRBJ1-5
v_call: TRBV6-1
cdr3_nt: TGTGCCTCCGGAGGAGGCAATCAGCCCCAGCATTTT
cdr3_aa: CASGGGNQPQHF

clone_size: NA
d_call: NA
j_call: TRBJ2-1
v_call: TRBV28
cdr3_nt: TGTGCCAGCAGCTCGGCCGGGAGAGTCTCCTACAATGAGCAGTTCTTC
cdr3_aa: CASSSAGRVSYNEQFF

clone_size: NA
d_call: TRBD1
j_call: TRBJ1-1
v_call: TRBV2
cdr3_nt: TGTGCCAGCAGGGAGGACAGGGCAGCTTTCTTT
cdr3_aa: CASREDRAAFF

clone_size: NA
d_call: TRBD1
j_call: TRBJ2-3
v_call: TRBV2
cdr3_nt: TGTGCCAGCAGAGAACCGGGACAGGGAACAGATACGCAGTATTTT
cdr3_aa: CASREPGQGTDTQYF

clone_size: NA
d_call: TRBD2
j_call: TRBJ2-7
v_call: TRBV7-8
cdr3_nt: TGTGCCAGCAGCTTAGTTGCAGCGGGATCCTCCTACGAGCAGTACTTC
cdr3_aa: CASSLVAAGSSYEQYF

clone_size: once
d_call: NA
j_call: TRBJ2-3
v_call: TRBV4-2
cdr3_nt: TGTGCCAGCAGCCAATACTTGCGGGAAGCCACAGATACGCAGTATTTT
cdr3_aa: CASSQYLREATDTQYF

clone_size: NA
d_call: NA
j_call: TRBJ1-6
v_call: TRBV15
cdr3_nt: TGTGCCACCAGCAGAGATCTGGTAATGTCCAGGGAAGATTCCTATAATTCACCCCTCCACTTT
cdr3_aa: CATSRDLVMSREDSYNSPLHF

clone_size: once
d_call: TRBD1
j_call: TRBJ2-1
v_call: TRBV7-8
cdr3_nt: TGTGCCAGCAGCCAAGCGGTTAGACAGGGGGGCGATGAGCAGTTCTTC
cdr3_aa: CASSQAVRQGGDEQFF

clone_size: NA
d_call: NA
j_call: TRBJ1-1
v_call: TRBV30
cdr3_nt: TGTGCCTGCCCTGACAGTTTTGGCACTGAAGCTTTCTTT
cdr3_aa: CACPDSFGTEAFF

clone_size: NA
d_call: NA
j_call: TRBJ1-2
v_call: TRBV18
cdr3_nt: TGTGCCAGCTCACGACAAACAGGGTTCAAGCCCTTGGGCTACACCTTC
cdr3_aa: CASSRQTGFKPLGYTF

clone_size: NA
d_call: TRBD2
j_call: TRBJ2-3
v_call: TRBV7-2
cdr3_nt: TGTGCCAGCAGCTCGGGACTAGCGAGGAGCACAGATACGCAGTATTTT
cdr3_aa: CASSSGLARSTDTQYF

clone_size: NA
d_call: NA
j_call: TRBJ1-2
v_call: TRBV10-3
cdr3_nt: TGTGCCATCGGTCCATCGGCAGGGAACAGCTATGGCTACACCTTC
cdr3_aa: CAIGPSAGNSYGYTF

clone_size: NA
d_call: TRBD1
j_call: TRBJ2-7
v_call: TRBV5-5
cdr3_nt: TGTGCCAGCAGCCCGGACAGGGGGTTCTCCTACGAGCAGTACTTC
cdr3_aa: CASSPDRGFSYEQYF

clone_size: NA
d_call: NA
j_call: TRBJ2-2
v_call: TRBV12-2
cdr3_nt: TGTGCAAGTCGCCGGGGACTAGCGGGAGGAACCCCCCCCGGGGAGCTGTTTTTT
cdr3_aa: CASRRGLAGGTPPGELFF

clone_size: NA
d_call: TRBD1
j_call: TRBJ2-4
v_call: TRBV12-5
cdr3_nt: TGTGCTAGTGGCCTCGGGACAGGGAACAAAAACATTCAGTACTTC
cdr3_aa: CASGLGTGNKNIQYF

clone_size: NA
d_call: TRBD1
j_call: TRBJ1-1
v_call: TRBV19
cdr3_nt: TGTGCCAGTAGTGTGGGACAGGGGGCTGCTGAAGCTTTCTTT
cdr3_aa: CASSVGQGAAEAFF

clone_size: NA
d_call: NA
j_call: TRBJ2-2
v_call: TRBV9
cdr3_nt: TGTGCCAGCAGCCCGCAGGGGGGAGGCGGGGAGCTGTTTTTT
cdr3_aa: CASSPQGGGGELFF

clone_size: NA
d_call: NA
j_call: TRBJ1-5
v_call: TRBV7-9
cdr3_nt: TGTGCCAGCAGCTTAGAGCGGCCCCAGCCCCAGCATTTT
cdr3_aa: CASSLERPQPQHF

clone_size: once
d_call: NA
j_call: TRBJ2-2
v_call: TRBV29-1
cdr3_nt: TGCAGCGTTGGCCTGGGGGCGAGGGCCGGGGAGCTGTTTTTT
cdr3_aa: CSVGLGARAGELFF